These 27 T cell receptor beta chains were sequenced from one sample in a study of shared clonotypes between healthy human individuals. Libraries were prepared by immunoSEQ multiplex PCR; TCRdb keeps only in-frame clonotypes and omits some of them. Of some 790,000 clones in the sample, over 60% are singletons; the top ten hold under 2%. The sequencing input was memory CD4+ T cells sorted from blood. The subset was: CD45RA-negative fraction. These receptors all come from a woman younger than 45 in good health.

The V and J genes are TRBV28 and TRBJ1-5; a weak D match, TRBD1 (5 bases). V dropped 5 bases and J dropped 4 bases, with 9 bases sitting between them. This CDR3 has 13 amino acids. Germline values: CDR1 MDHEN, CDR2 SYDVKM. The CDR3 loop is CASSRRVNQPQHF. The CDR3, as DNA: TGTGCCAGCAGTCGCAGGGTGAATCAGCCCCAGCATTTT. The full variable domain, completed using reference TRBV28 and TRBJ1-5, is DVKVTQSSRYLVKRTGEKVFLECVQDMDHENMFWYRQDPGLGLRLIYFSYDVKMKEKGDIPEGYSVSREKKERFSLILESASTNQTSMYLCASSRRVNQPQHFGDGTRLSIL.

The V gene is TRBV4-1, the J gene TRBJ2-7, with D possibly being TRBD1 or TRBD2 (7 bases each). There are 15 residues in the CDR3. The germline V and J ends were trimmed by 4 bases and 1 base, with 14 bases remaining between them. Germline assignment: CDR1 MGHRA and CDR2 YSYEKL. The CDR3 sequence: CASSPDREGSYEQYF. In DNA form, the CDR3 reads TGCGCCAGCAGCCCCGACAGGGAGGGATCCTACGAGCAGTACTTC.

There are a few counts of this clone. J is TRBJ1-3 and V is TRBV27; D not resolved. The germline gives CDR1 MNHEY, CDR2 SMNVEV (reference sequence). With 6 bases removed from V and 3 bases from J, the gap between germline ends came to 12 bases. CDR3 length: 14 residues. In DNA, the CDR3 is TGTGCCAGCAGACCCGGGGTTAATGGAAACACCATATATTTT. Its protein is CASRPGVNGNTIYF.

The chain has TRBV19 and TRBJ2-5; 8 bases map to TRBD2. Germline V gene sequence: CDR1 LNHDA, CDR2 SQIVND (reference sequence). The CDR3 runs 15 residues. The V and J ends lost 6 bases and 2 bases, in that order; junction bases with no gene match: 8. The CDR3 protein is CASSDPGGAQETQYF. CDR3 nucleotides: TGTGCCAGTAGCGACCCGGGGGGGGCGCAAGAGACCCAGTACTTC.

The chain has TRBV6-5 and TRBJ2-7; 7 nucleotides match TRBD2. Trimming took 2 bases from V and 4 from J; bases not matched to a gene: 5. The CDR3 runs 14 residues. Germline CDR1 MNHEY, CDR2 SVGAGI. The chain's CDR3 is CASSYTGTKYEQYF. Written as DNA, the CDR3 is TGTGCCAGCAGTTACACCGGGACTAAATACGAGCAGTACTTC.

The DNA of the CDR3 is TGTGCCAGCAGTGGTGACCGATTATACGAGCAGTACTTC. Translating it yields CASSGDRLYEQYF. The chain has TRBV2 and TRBJ2-7, with D uncertain. CDR1 SNHLY and CDR2 FYNNEI come from the germline V gene. The V end was cut by 4 bases, the J end by 4 bases, with 11 bases between. This CDR3 comprises 13 residues.

This clone was counted between two and nine times. The chain links TRBV2 to TRBJ1-3; D not resolved. The CDR3 sequence is 11 residues long. The ends were cut back, 5 bases at V and 6 bases at J, with 5 bases in the middle. Germline V gene data show CDR1 as SNHLY and CDR2 as FYNNEI. Written as DNA, the CDR3 is TGTGCCAGCAGTCAACTAAACACCATATATTTT. It is translated as CASSQLNTIYF.

The gene calls are TRBV11-1 and TRBJ1-5, with unresolved D. The CDR3 covers 13 residues. Trimming removed 2 bases at V and 4 bases at J, with 6 bases between. Looked up from germline, CDR1 is SGHAT and CDR2 is FQDESV (reference sequence). CDR3 region: CASSLRDNQPQHF. As DNA, the CDR3 is TGTGCCAGCAGCTTACGGGATAATCAGCCCCAGCATTTT.

The chain carries TRBV7-2 and TRBJ1-5, with D maybe TRBD1 (6 bases). Between the trimmed V and J ends, which lost 6 bases and 4 bases, there was a span of 16 bases. From germline, CDR1 is SGHTA and CDR2 FQGNSA. This CDR3 comprises 15 residues. The CDR3 loop reads CASSIQGIRNQPQHF. The CDR3 nucleotides are TGTGCCAGCAGTATACAGGGTATTAGGAATCAGCCCCAGCATTTT.

The gene calls are TRBV29-1 and TRBJ2-5, with a possible D match to TRBD2 (6 bases). Trimming removed 1 base at V and 3 bases at J, with 12 bases between. The CDR3 consists of 14 residues. CDR1 is SQVTM, CDR2 ANQGSEA, per germline. In nucleotides, the CDR3 is TGCAGCGTTGAAGCGAGGTTAGCGGAAGAGACCCAGTACTTC. Its translation: CSVEARLAEETQYF.

The chain is built from TRBV9 and TRBJ2-3; D possibly matches TRBD1 or TRBD2 (6 bases each). The length of the CDR3 is 15 residues. The V end lost 6 bases, the J end lost 1 base, and 15 bases lay between the germline ends. Germline CDR1 reads SGDLS; CDR2 reads YYNGEE. The chain's CDR3 is CASTEGVVGTDTQYF. As DNA, the CDR3 is TGTGCCAGCACGGAGGGGGTGGTTGGCACAGATACGCAGTATTTT.

CDR3 DNA sequence: TGTGCCAGCAGCCCCCGGGGACTAGCGGGAGGGTCGGAAAACATTCAGTACTTC. Amino acid sequence: CASSPRGLAGGSENIQYF. This chain links TRBV4-2 with TRBJ2-4; 16 positions match TRBD2. With V trimmed by 4 bases and J by 5 bases, 8 bases remained unmatched. This CDR3 has 18 residues. CDR1 and CDR2 (germline): LGHNA, YNFKEQ.

This clone was detected once. This chain links TRBV28 with TRBJ2-5; no clear D gene. Trimming shortened V by 3 bases and J by 5 bases, and 4 bases separated the two germline ends. Germline V gene sequence: CDR1 MDHEN, CDR2 SYDVKM. This CDR3 spans 11 amino acids. In DNA, the CDR3 is TGTGCCAGCAGTTTTGTGGAGACCCAGTACTTC. It translates to CASSFVETQYF.

This clone has just a few counts. The chain employs TRBV5-1 and TRBJ1-3; D remains unclear. The V and J ends lost 0 bases and 11 bases respectively, with 6 bases between them. Germline CDR1 and CDR2: SGHRS and YFSETQ. The length of the CDR3 is 11 residues. CDR3 residues: CASSLGPAIYF. CDR3 in DNA: TGCGCCAGCAGCTTGGGCCCGGCCATATATTTT.

The chain combines TRBV27 with TRBJ2-5, with D possibly TRBD2 on 5 matching bases. This CDR3 has 16 residues. V was pared by 6 bases and J by 5 bases, with 22 bases between. The germline gives CDR1 MNHEY, CDR2 SMNVEV (reference sequence). The CDR3 DNA reads TGTGCCAGCAGATCCTTTATGACCCAGAGGGAGGAGACCCAGTACTTC. Translated: CASRSFMTQREETQYF.

The rearrangement uses TRBV19 and TRBJ1-2; unclear D gene. Germline-derived CDR1 and CDR2 are LNHDA and SQIVND (reference sequence). The V end lost 2 bases, the J end lost 0 bases, and 4 bases lay between the germline ends. The CDR3 totals 13 residues. The CDR3 is CASSIRTNYGYTF. CDR3 bases: TGTGCCAGTAGTATACGGACTAACTATGGCTACACCTTC.

The chain uses TRBV9 and TRBJ2-5; 7 positions match TRBD1. Germline V gene lookup returns CDR1 SGDLS and CDR2 YYNGEE. This CDR3 is 15 amino acids long. V was pared by 4 bases and J by 1 base, with 7 bases of the junction left unmatched. CDR3 protein: CASSRRGQRQETQYF. CDR3 DNA sequence: TGTGCCAGCAGCCGTAGGGGACAGCGCCAAGAGACCCAGTACTTC.

The V gene is TRBV18, the J gene TRBJ2-7; D is possibly TRBD1 (6 bases). Germline loops: CDR1 KGHSH, CDR2 LQKENI. Trimming took 0 bases from V and 3 from J, leaving 9 bases between them. This CDR3 has 14 residues. CDR3 sequence (DNA): TGTGCCAGCTCACCACCGGCAGGGGTCTACGAGCAGTACTTC. Protein sequence: CASSPPAGVYEQYF.

This clone was observed a single time. The V and J genes are TRBV19 and TRBJ1-3, with TRBD1 matching 8 bases. With V trimmed by 7 bases and J by 0 bases, 2 bases remained unmatched. CDR1 is LNHDA, CDR2 SQIVND, per germline (reference sequence). This CDR3 contains 14 residues. This CDR3 reads CASIGTGSGNTIYF. CDR3 bases: TGTGCCAGTATTGGGACAGGCTCTGGAAACACCATATATTTT.

V and J are TRBV6-5 and TRBJ2-7; TRBD2 matches 7 bases. V lost 4 bases to trimming and J lost 2 bases; unmatched junction nucleotides: 11. The germline CDR1 and CDR2 sequences are MNHEY and SVGAGI. The CDR3 covers 16 residues. For the CDR3, the DNA is TGTGCCAGCAGTTCACTCTACAGCGGGGCCCCCTACGAGCAGTACTTC. It specifies CASSSLYSGAPYEQYF.

The J gene is TRBJ1-4, the V gene TRBV5-4; maybe TRBD1 (6 bases). Germline assignment: CDR1 SGHNT and CDR2 YYREEE (reference sequence). The CDR3 covers 14 residues. V was clipped by 5 bases and J by 5 bases, with 13 bases between them. The CDR3 sequence is CASSHDRRNEKLFF. The CDR3 DNA reads TGTGCCAGCAGTCACGACAGGAGGAATGAAAAACTGTTTTTT.

The chain combines TRBV5-4 with TRBJ2-1; TRBD2 matches 13 bases. Trimming took 4 bases from V and 8 from J; bases not matched to a gene: 9. The V gene's germline CDR1 is SGHNT and CDR2 YYREEE (reference sequence). This CDR3 comprises 16 residues. Here the CDR3 reads CASSGPTSGRAHEQFF. Written as DNA, the CDR3 is TGTGCCAGCAGCGGACCTACTAGCGGGAGGGCACATGAGCAGTTCTTC.

The rearrangement joins TRBV28 to TRBJ2-7, with D possibly called TRBD1 or TRBD2 (5 bases each). With 6 bases removed from V and 6 bases from J, the gap between germline ends came to 15 bases. The CDR3 has 13 residues. Germline V lookup: CDR1 MDHEN, CDR2 SYDVKM. CDR3 residues: CASRTGTIIEQYF. The CDR3 DNA follows: TGTGCCAGCAGGACCGGGACGATTATCGAGCAGTACTTC.

The rearrangement links TRBV5-6 to TRBJ1-2; 7 bases are shared with TRBD1. V lost 2 bases, J lost 0 bases, and 1 base stayed unmatched. Per germline, CDR1 SGHDT and CDR2 YYEEEE. This CDR3 region has 14 residues. Here the CDR3 DNA reads TGTGCCAGCAGCTTACAGGGGCCTAACTATGGCTACACCTTC. Its protein product is CASSLQGPNYGYTF. The full variable domain, rest sourced from reference TRBV5-6 and TRBJ1-2, is DAGVTQSPTHLIKTRGQQVTLRCSPKSGHDTVSWYQQALGQGPQFIFQYYEEEERQRGNFPDRFSGHQFPNYSSELNVNALLLGDSALYLCASSLQGPNYGYTFGSGTRLTVV.

The gene calls are TRBV18 and TRBJ2-4; TRBD1 agrees at 7 bases. V gave up 3 bases and J gave up 6 bases; unmatched junction bases: 8. Germline V CDR1 and CDR2: KGHSH, LQKENI. The CDR3 covers 15 residues. CDR3 region: CASSPDEGAGNIQYF. In DNA form, the CDR3 reads TGTGCCAGCTCACCGGACGAGGGGGCCGGAAACATTCAGTACTTC. Variable domain in full (rest from reference TRBV18 and TRBJ2-4): NAGVMQNPRHLVRRRGQEARLRCSPMKGHSHVYWYRQLPEEGLKFMVYLQKENIIDESGMPKERFSAEFPKEGPSILRIQQVVRGDSAAYFCASSPDEGAGNIQYFGAGTRLSVL.

The CDR3 nucleotides are TGTGCCAGCAGTTTTCCCATCTGGACAGGATCCCGCACTGAAGCTTTCTTT. Residues: CASSFPIWTGSRTEAFF. V and J are TRBV28 and TRBJ1-1; TRBD1 aligns across 7 bases. Germline V gives CDR1 MDHEN, CDR2 SYDVKM. There are 17 residues in the CDR3. Trimming at V came to 3 bases and at J to 4 bases, leaving 14 bases not matched to a gene. The whole variable domain, remainder taken from reference TRBV28 and TRBJ1-1, is DVKVTQSSRYLVKRTGEKVFLECVQDMDHENMFWYRQDPGLGLRLIYFSYDVKMKEKGDIPEGYSVSREKKERFSLILESASTNQTSMYLCASSFPIWTGSRTEAFFGQGTRLTVV.

In DNA, the CDR3 is TGTGCCAGCAGCTTAGCGGCCAGGGAGATCCCCTACGAGCAGTACTTC. Residues: CASSLAAREIPYEQYF. The rearrangement links TRBV7-9 to TRBJ2-7; the D gene could be TRBD1 or TRBD2 (5 bases each). The CDR3 sequence is 16 residues long. Between the trimmed V and J ends, which lost 0 bases and 2 bases, there was a span of 14 bases. CDR1 and CDR2 (germline): SEHNR, FQNEAQ (reference sequence).